The 32 T cell receptor beta chains reported below all come from one sample, sequenced in a study of T cells in localized non-small cell lung cancer (TCRdb year 2020). The library was generated by the immunoSEQ multiplex PCR assay. Held by TCRdb, this immuneACCESS table contains in-frame sequences only and omits some clones. Under half of the omission traces to an unresolved V gene where checked; the cause of the rest is unknown. This sample lists approximately 150,000 clones; 70% to 90% were detected once. The top ten constitute about 1.5% of the sample. The sequencing used peripheral blood, collected before any cancer treatment. The source is a female donor older than 55 with stage I lung adenocarcinoma.

The chain carries TRBV10-2 and TRBJ2-7; D remains ambiguous. CDR1 and CDR2 (germline): WSHSY, SAAADI. V lost 1 base and J lost 4, with 11 bases in between. The CDR3 consists of 14 residues. The CDR3 bases are TGCGCCAGCAGTGAGTTGATTGCTCCATACGAGCAGTACTTC. Encoded protein: CASSELIAPYEQYF.

The chain uses TRBV10-3 and TRBJ1-5; D is unclear. The germline V and J ends were trimmed by 10 bases and 0 bases, with 13 bases remaining between them. CDR1 and CDR2 from the germline V gene are ENHRY and SYGVKD. The CDR3 runs 14 residues. The CDR3 is CATAKVYSNQPQHF. The CDR3, as DNA: TGTGCCACCGCGAAAGTCTATAGCAATCAGCCCCAGCATTTT.

The table lists this clone with many counts. The chain employs TRBV6-5 and TRBJ2-1; D might be TRBD1 or TRBD2, each matching 5 bases. The CDR3 covers 14 residues. Germline-derived CDR1 and CDR2 are MNHEY and SVGAGI. The V end lost 0 bases, the J end lost 13 bases, and 16 bases lay between the germline ends. CDR3 in amino acids: CASSYSRWGWDQFF. CDR3 bases: TGTGCCAGCAGTTACTCGAGATGGGGATGGGACCAGTTCTTC.

The chain links TRBV4-1 to TRBJ2-1; 9 bases align to TRBD2. V was pared by 3 bases and J by 2 bases, with 5 bases of the junction left unmatched. The length of the CDR3 is 16 residues. Germline V gene lookup returns CDR1 MGHRA and CDR2 YSYEKL. CDR3 in DNA: TGCGCCAGCAGCCATCATCTAGCGGGGACCTACAATGAGCAGTTCTTC. This sequence encodes CASSHHLAGTYNEQFF.

The chain carries TRBV12-5 and TRBJ2-3; 9 nucleotides align to TRBD1. Germline lookup yields CDR1 LGHNT and CDR2 FRNRAP. CDR3 length: 15 amino acids. Trimming at V came to 3 bases and at J to 6 bases, leaving 7 bases not matched to a gene. This CDR3 is CASGLGQGPRDTQYF. CDR3 DNA sequence: TGTGCTAGTGGTTTAGGACAGGGGCCCCGGGATACGCAGTATTTT.

The chain links TRBV5-4 to TRBJ2-7; 8 bases align to TRBD2. CDR1 and CDR2 (germline): SGHNT, YYREEE (reference sequence). The V gene end was trimmed by 4 bases and the J gene end by 0 bases; junction bases not matched to a gene: 18. CDR3 length: 19 amino acids. The CDR3 bases are TGTGCCAGCAGCCATGACGCTGCCCCGAGGAGCGGGAGCTCCTACGAGCAGTACTTC. It is translated as CASSHDAAPRSGSSYEQYF.

In its sample, this clone was seen a few times. The V and J genes are TRBV6-5 and TRBJ2-3; D unresolved. Trimming shortened V by 6 bases and J by 0 bases, and 10 bases separated the two germline ends. Germline V CDR1 and CDR2: MNHEY, SVGAGI. This CDR3 is 14 amino acids long. The CDR3 nucleotides read TGTGCCAGCAGGGTTTGGGGTAGCACAGATACGCAGTATTTT. Translating gives CASRVWGSTDTQYF.

V and J are TRBV2 and TRBJ1-1; possibly TRBD1 for D (6 bases). Looked up from germline, CDR1 is SNHLY and CDR2 is FYNNEI. V was clipped by 6 bases and J by 0 bases, with 11 bases between them. CDR3 length: 14 residues. CDR3 nucleotides: TGTGCCAGCAGCCGAACAGGGTTGAACACTGAAGCTTTCTTT. This gives the protein CASSRTGLNTEAFF.

In its sample, this clone was seen once. This chain uses TRBV21-1 with TRBJ2-2; TRBD2 was called by the table and not checked on the DNA. TRBV21-1 counts as a pseudogene. This CDR3 region has 24 residues. The CDR3 sequence: CASSRGPQPGEAGGPNINTGELFF. The CDR3, as DNA: TGTGCCAGCAGCAGGGGACCGCAACCTGGGGAAGCGGGAGGGCCTAATATCAACACCGGGGAGCTGTTTTTT.

This chain uses TRBV2 with TRBJ2-2; possibly TRBD1 for D (5 bases). CDR1 is SNHLY and CDR2 is FYNNEI in the germline V gene. This CDR3 comprises 13 residues. Trimming left V 6 bases short and J 1 base short, with 6 bases between. In DNA, the CDR3 is TGTGCCAGCAGCGGACAGAACACCGGGGAGCTGTTTTTT. Protein sequence: CASSGQNTGELFF.

V and J are TRBV25-1 and TRBJ1-2, with D possibly TRBD1 on 6 matching bases. Germline CDR1 MGHDK, CDR2 SYGVNS. V lost 5 bases, J lost 4 bases, and 17 bases lay in between. This CDR3 is built from 15 residues. The CDR3 loop reads CASSQSQGYGYGYTF. The CDR3 coding sequence is TGTGCCAGCAGTCAGTCCCAGGGGTATGGCTATGGCTACACCTTC.

J is TRBJ2-3 and V is TRBV6-5, with 7 bases identical to TRBD2. The germline V gene has CDR1 MNHEY and CDR2 SVGAGI. The CDR3 contains 15 residues. V shed 5 bases, J shed 6 bases, and the junction held 11 bases outside the gene matches. This CDR3 reads CASSTAGAPSDTQYF. The CDR3 nucleotides are TGTGCCAGCAGTACCGCGGGAGCCCCAAGTGATACGCAGTATTTT.

This clone has a single count. The rearrangement joins TRBV4-1 to TRBJ2-5, with 7 bases identical to TRBD1. CDR1 is MGHRA, CDR2 YSYEKL, per germline. Losses at the gene ends were 4 bases for V and 5 bases for J; bases not matched to a gene: 13. This CDR3 is built from 16 residues. The CDR3 DNA follows: TGCGCCAGCAGCCCAGCCCCGACAGGGACGTGGGAGACCCAGTACTTC. Translated: CASSPAPTGTWETQYF.

This chain links TRBV28 with TRBJ2-3; D is perhaps TRBD1 or TRBD2 (5 bases each). V was clipped by 2 bases and J by 6 bases, with 15 bases between them. The CDR3 sequence is 15 residues long. Germline CDR1 MDHEN, CDR2 SYDVKM. CDR3 coding DNA: TGTGCCAGCAGTTTAGGGGGACCACACGTGGATACGCAGTATTTT. It codes for CASSLGGPHVDTQYF.

The chain has TRBV18 and TRBJ1-3; D is unresolved. CDR3 length: 16 residues. Germline CDR1 reads KGHSH; CDR2 reads LQKENI. Deletions cut 3 bases from V and 5 bases from J, with 17 bases between. CDR3 nucleotide sequence: TGTGCCAGCTCACCGCTTCATACGCCCAAGCGAAACACCATATATTTT. This encodes CASSPLHTPKRNTIYF.

This rearrangement joins TRBV27 to TRBJ2-2; 11 bases map to TRBD2. The CDR3 extends over 16 amino acids. From germline, CDR1 is MNHEY and CDR2 SMNVEV (reference sequence). V trimming: 6 bases; J trimming: 5 bases; junction bases outside the gene matches: 8. The CDR3 reads CASRKMTSGITGELFF. The CDR3 DNA is TGTGCCAGCAGAAAGATGACTAGCGGGATAACCGGGGAGCTGTTTTTT.

CDR3 protein: CASSFDRGHNEKLFF. CDR3 sequence (DNA): TGCGCCAGCAGTTTTGACAGGGGACACAATGAAAAACTGTTTTTT. The rearrangement links TRBV5-1 to TRBJ1-4; 8 bases align to TRBD1. V gave up 5 bases and J gave up 5 bases; unmatched junction bases: 8. Germline V gene sequence: CDR1 SGHRS, CDR2 YFSETQ. The CDR3 spans 15 residues.

This clone was found once. The V and J genes are TRBV19 and TRBJ2-1; a weak D match, TRBD2 (6 bases). The CDR3 runs to 13 residues. CDR1 and CDR2 from the germline V gene are LNHDA and SQIVND (reference sequence). Between the trimmed V and J ends, which lost 6 bases and 5 bases, there was a span of 11 bases. The chain's CDR3 is CASSWDWNNEQFF. In DNA form, the CDR3 reads TGTGCCAGTAGCTGGGACTGGAACAATGAGCAGTTCTTC.

A single count supports this clone. The chain uses TRBV5-1 and TRBJ1-5; D might be TRBD1 (6 bases). This CDR3 is built from 15 residues. Germline V gene data show CDR1 as SGHRS and CDR2 as YFSETQ. V lost 4 bases and J lost 0, with 11 bases in between. DNA for the CDR3: TGCGCCAGCAGCCCGGGGACAACTAGCAATCAGCCCCAGCATTTT. Translating gives CASSPGTTSNQPQHF. The whole variable domain, remainder taken from reference TRBV5-1 and TRBJ1-5, is KAGVTQTPRYLIKTRGQQVTLSCSPISGHRSVSWYQQTPGQGLQFLFEYFSETQRNKGNFPGRFSGRQFSNSRSEMNVSTLELGDSALYLCASSPGTTSNQPQHFGDGTRLSIL.

This clone showed up just a few times. This chain uses TRBV6-6 with TRBJ2-1; no reliable D call. CDR3 length: 13 amino acids. Germline CDR1 and CDR2: MNHNY and SVGAGI (reference sequence). The germline V and J ends were trimmed by 7 bases and 6 bases, with 13 bases remaining between them. The CDR3: CASMRQWANEQFF. DNA of the CDR3: TGTGCCAGCATGAGGCAGTGGGCCAATGAGCAGTTCTTC.

The gene calls are TRBV9 and TRBJ2-5; TRBD1 is a possible D gene (6 bases). V gave up 3 bases and J gave up 2 bases, with 11 bases separating them. The CDR3 sequence is 14 residues long. Germline lookup yields CDR1 SGDLS and CDR2 YYNGEE. The CDR3 region is CASSANTGQETQYF. The CDR3 region has the DNA TGTGCCAGCAGCGCCAACACAGGGCAAGAGACCCAGTACTTC.

This clone was counted many times. The chain couples TRBV18 to TRBJ1-4; TRBD1 might be the D (5 bases). This CDR3 has 13 amino acids. Looked up from germline, CDR1 is KGHSH and CDR2 is LQKENI. Trimming shortened V by 8 bases and J by 8 bases, and 15 bases separated the two germline ends. The DNA of the CDR3 is TGTGCCAGCAAGGGCAGGGTGAAAGAAAAACTGTTTTTT. As protein: CASKGRVKEKLFF.

This clone was counted a single time. The chain is built from TRBV5-4 and TRBJ2-1, with TRBD1 matching over 8 bases. The CDR3 runs to 15 residues. Germline V gene data show CDR1 as SGHNT and CDR2 as YYREEE (reference sequence). With 6 bases clipped from V and 6 bases from J, the junction kept 11 bases outside the gene matches. CDR3: CASKSTGTGGNEQFF. The DNA of the CDR3 is TGTGCCAGCAAATCCACCGGGACAGGTGGCAATGAGCAGTTCTTC.

This chain connects TRBV5-5 to TRBJ2-5; 7 nucleotides match TRBD1. The CDR3 contains 17 residues. V lost 4 bases, J lost 7 bases, and 19 bases stayed unmatched. CDR1 is SGHKS, CDR2 YYEKEE, per germline (reference sequence). This CDR3 reads CASSPGTVGIKGWTQYF. CDR3 nucleotides: TGTGCCAGCAGCCCGGGGACAGTGGGTATTAAGGGTTGGACCCAGTACTTC.

This clone was counted between two and nine times. V and J are TRBV4-2 and TRBJ1-5, with TRBD1 matching 9 bases. From germline, CDR1 is LGHNA and CDR2 YNFKEQ. This CDR3 is built from 16 residues. V shed 1 base and J 6 bases; nucleotides not matched to a gene: 7. In DNA form, the CDR3 reads TGTGCCAGCAGCCAAGTAGCGGGACAGGGAACTCAGCCCCAGCATTTT. Translating it yields CASSQVAGQGTQPQHF.

DNA for the CDR3: TGTGCCAGCACCGACGGGGTCACAGATACGCAGTATTTT. Its protein is CASTDGVTDTQYF. The chain carries TRBV2 and TRBJ2-3; tentatively, D is TRBD2 (5 bases). The V and J ends lost 7 bases and 2 bases respectively, with 10 bases between them. CDR3 length: 13 residues. Germline CDR1 and CDR2: SNHLY and FYNNEI.

This chain links TRBV30 with TRBJ1-1, with 8 bases lining up with TRBD1. The CDR3 is 14 amino acids. Germline CDR1 is GTSNPN and CDR2 is SVGIG (reference sequence). Trimming took 0 bases from V and 10 from J; bases not matched to a gene: 10. CDR3 DNA: TGTGCCTGGAGTGTAATAGGGCAGGGGGCTCGAGCTTTCTTT. Translated, it gives CAWSVIGQGARAFF.

This chain connects TRBV19 to TRBJ2-1; 11 bases match TRBD2. Losses at the gene ends were 6 bases for V and 9 bases for J; bases not matched to a gene: 10. Germline assignment: CDR1 LNHDA and CDR2 SQIVND (reference sequence). The CDR3 has 15 amino acids. In DNA, the CDR3 is TGTGCCAGTAGCTTTAGCGGGAGGGCCACCGGTGAGCAGTTCTTC. Its translation: CASSFSGRATGEQFF.

This chain connects TRBV2 to TRBJ1-3; D unclear. The CDR3 is 13 residues long. Germline V gene lookup returns CDR1 SNHLY and CDR2 FYNNEI. Trimming left V 7 bases short and J 4 bases short, with 11 bases between. The CDR3 reads CASNLPPGNTIYF. As DNA, the CDR3 is TGTGCCAGCAATCTTCCCCCGGGAAACACCATATATTTT.

This clone was seen only once. The chain employs TRBV5-4 and TRBJ1-2; TRBD1 might be the D (6 bases). Trimming removed 1 base at V and 3 bases at J, with 10 bases between. Germline values: CDR1 SGHNT, CDR2 YYREEE (reference sequence). The CDR3 length is 14 residues. CDR3 DNA: TGTGCCAGCAGCTTGCAGGGGCTGGACTATGGCTACACCTTC. The encoded protein is CASSLQGLDYGYTF.

The V call is TRBV2, the J call TRBJ2-1; D is uncertain. The germline gives CDR1 SNHLY, CDR2 FYNNEI. This CDR3 contains 12 residues. V gave up 0 bases and J gave up 7 bases, with 4 bases separating them. The CDR3: CASSEALNEQFF. In nucleotides, the CDR3 is TGTGCCAGCAGTGAAGCGCTAAATGAGCAGTTCTTC. Full variable domain (outside the CDR3, taken from reference TRBV2 and TRBJ2-1): EPEVTQTPSHQVTQMGQEVILRCVPISNHLYFYWYRQILGQKVEFLVSFYNNEISEKSEIFDDQFSVERPDGSNFTLKIRSTKLEDSAMYFCASSEALNEQFFGPGTRLTVL.

The chain uses TRBV4-2 and TRBJ2-1; D unresolved. Trimming stripped 2 bases from V and 0 bases from J, with 8 bases between. The CDR3 loop spans 15 amino acids. In germline, CDR1 is LGHNA, CDR2 YNFKEQ. CDR3 loop: CASSQTVSSYNEQFF. CDR3 coding DNA: TGTGCCAGCAGCCAAACCGTAAGCTCCTACAATGAGCAGTTCTTC.